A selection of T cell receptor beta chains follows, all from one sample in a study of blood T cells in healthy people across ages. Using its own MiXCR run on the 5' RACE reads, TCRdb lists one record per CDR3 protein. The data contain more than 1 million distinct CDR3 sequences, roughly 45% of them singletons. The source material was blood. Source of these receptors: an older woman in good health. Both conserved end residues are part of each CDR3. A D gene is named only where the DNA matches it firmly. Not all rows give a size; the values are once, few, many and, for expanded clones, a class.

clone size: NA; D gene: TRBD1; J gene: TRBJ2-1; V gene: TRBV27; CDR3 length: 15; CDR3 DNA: TGTGCCAGCAGTTTTTCACAGGGGAAGTACAATGAGCAGTTCTTC; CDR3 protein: CASSFSQGKYNEQFF
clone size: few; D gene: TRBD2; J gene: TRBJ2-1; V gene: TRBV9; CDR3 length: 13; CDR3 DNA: TGTGCCAGCAGCGAACTGAGCGGGATTGAGCAGTTCTTC; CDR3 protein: CASSELSGIEQFF
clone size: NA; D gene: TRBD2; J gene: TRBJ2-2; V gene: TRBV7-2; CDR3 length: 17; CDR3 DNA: TGTGCCAGCAGCCTATCTCGGACTAGCGGGACCACCGGGGAGCTGTTTTTT; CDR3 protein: CASSLSRTSGTTGELFF
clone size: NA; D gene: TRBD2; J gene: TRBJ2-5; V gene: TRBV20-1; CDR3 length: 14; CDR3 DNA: TGCAGTGCTAGAGGGCCTAGCGGGAGTGTGACCCAGTACTTC; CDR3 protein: CSARGPSGSVTQYF
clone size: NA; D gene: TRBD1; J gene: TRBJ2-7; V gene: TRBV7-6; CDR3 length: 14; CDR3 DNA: TGTGCCAGCAGCGAACAGGGGGATCCCTACGAGCAGTACTTC; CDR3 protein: CASSEQGDPYEQYF
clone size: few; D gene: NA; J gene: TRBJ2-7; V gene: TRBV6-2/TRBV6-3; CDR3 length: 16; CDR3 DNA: TGTGCCAGCAGTTACTTGGGGCTAGCGACCACCTACGAGCAGTACTTC; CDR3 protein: CASSYLGLATTYEQYF
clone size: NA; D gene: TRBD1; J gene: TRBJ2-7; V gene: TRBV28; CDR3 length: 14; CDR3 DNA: TGTGCCAGCGAAACGGGACAGGGCAACTACGAGCAGTACTTC; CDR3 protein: CASETGQGNYEQYF
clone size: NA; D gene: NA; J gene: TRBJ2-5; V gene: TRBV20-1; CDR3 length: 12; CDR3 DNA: TGCAGTGCCTACGGGGAGTGGAATGAGCAGTACTTC; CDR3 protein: CSAYGEWNEQYF
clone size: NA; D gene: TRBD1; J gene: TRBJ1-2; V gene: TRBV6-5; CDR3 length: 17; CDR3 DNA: TGTGCCAGCAGAAACTCTCGGAGGGGACAGGCGAACTATGGCTACACCTTC; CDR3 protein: CASRNSRRGQANYGYTF
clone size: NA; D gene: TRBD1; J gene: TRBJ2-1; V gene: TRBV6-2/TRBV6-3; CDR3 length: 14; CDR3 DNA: TGTGCCAGCCTGGGACAGGGAGATTACAATGAGCAGTTCTTC; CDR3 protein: CASLGQGDYNEQFF
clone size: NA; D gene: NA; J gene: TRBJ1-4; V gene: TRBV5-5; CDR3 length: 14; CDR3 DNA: TGTGCCAGCAGCTTGGTGGTGAATAATGAAAAACTGTTTTTT; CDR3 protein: CASSLVVNNEKLFF
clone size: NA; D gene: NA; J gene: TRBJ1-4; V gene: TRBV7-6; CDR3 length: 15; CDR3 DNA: TGTGCCAGCAGCTTAGTGGCGGCAACTAATGAAAAACTGTTTTTT; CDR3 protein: CASSLVAATNEKLFF
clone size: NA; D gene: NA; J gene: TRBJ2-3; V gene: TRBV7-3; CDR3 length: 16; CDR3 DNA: TGTGCCAGCAGCCCCCGACAGGGGAGGGGCACAGATACGCAGTATTTT; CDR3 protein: CASSPRQGRGTDTQYF
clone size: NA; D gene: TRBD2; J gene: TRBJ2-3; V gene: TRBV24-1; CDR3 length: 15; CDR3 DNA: TGTGCCACCAGTGACCCTAGCGGGTCCACAGATACGCAGTATTTT; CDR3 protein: CATSDPSGSTDTQYF
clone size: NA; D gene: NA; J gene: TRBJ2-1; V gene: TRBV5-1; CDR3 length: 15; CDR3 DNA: TGCGCCAGCAGCTTAGAAGGCGGGAAGTACGATGAGCAGTTCTTC; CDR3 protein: CASSLEGGKYDEQFF
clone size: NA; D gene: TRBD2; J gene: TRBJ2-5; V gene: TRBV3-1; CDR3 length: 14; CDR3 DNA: TGTGCCAGCAGCCAAGGGGGGGGTCCCCCTGCCCCGTACTTC; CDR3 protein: CASSQGGGPPAPYF
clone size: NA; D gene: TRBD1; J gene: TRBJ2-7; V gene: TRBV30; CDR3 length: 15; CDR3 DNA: TGTGCCTGGAGACCCTTAGGACAGGGGGGAGGCGAGCAGTACTTC; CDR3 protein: CAWRPLGQGGGEQYF
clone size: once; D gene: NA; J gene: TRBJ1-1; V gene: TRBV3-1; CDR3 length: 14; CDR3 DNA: TGTGCCAGCAGCCCCCTAGCGGGGGACACTGAAGCTTTCTTT; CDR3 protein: CASSPLAGDTEAFF
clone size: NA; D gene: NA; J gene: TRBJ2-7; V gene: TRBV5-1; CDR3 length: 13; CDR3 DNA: TGCGCCAGCAGCTTGGCCCCAACAGGCGAGCAGTACTTC; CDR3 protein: CASSLAPTGEQYF
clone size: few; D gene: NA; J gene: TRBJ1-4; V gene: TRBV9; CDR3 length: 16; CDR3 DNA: TGTGCCAGCAGCGTAGCCGACTCTGGGGGTAATGAAAAACTGTTTTTT; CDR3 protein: CASSVADSGGNEKLFF
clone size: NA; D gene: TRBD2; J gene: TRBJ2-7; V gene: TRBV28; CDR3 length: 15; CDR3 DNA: TGTGCCAGCAGTTTAGCGGGAGTCGGGAACTACGAGCAATACTTC; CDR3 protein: CASSLAGVGNYEQYF
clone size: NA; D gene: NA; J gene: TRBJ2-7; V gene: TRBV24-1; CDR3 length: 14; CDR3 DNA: TGTGCCACCAGTGATCCCGGGGCAACCAATGAGCAGTACTTC; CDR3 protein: CATSDPGATNEQYF
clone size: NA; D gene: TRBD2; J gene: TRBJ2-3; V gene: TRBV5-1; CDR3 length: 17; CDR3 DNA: TGCGCCAGCAGCTTGGGACTAGCGGGGACGGGCACAGATACGCAGTATTTT; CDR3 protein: CASSLGLAGTGTDTQYF
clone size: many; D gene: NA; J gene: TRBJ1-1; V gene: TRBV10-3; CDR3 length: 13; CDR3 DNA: TGTGCCATCAGTGAGGACAGCAACACTGAAGCTTTCTTT; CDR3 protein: CAISEDSNTEAFF
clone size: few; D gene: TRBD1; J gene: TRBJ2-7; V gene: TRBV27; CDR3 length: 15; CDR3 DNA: TGTGCCAGCAGTATCGTCGGGACAGGGACCTACGAGCAGTACTTC; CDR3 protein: CASSIVGTGTYEQYF
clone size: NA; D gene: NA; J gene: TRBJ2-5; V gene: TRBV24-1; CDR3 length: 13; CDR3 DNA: TGTGCCACCAGCCACGGGGGCGCTGAGACCCAGTACTTC; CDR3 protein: CATSHGGAETQYF
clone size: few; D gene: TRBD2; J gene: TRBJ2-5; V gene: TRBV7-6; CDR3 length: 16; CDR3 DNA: TGTGCCAGCAGCGTCTCGGGACTAGCGGCACAAGAGACCCAGTACTTC; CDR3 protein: CASSVSGLAAQETQYF
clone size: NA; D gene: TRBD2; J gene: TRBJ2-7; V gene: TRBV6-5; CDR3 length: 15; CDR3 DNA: TGTGCCAGCAGTTACATCTCGGGGAGGGGTGGTGAGCAGTACTTC; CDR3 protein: CASSYISGRGGEQYF
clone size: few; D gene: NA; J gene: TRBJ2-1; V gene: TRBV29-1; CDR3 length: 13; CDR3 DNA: TGCAGCGTTGAAGATCTTATAACGCCGGAGCAGTTCTTC; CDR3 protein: CSVEDLITPEQFF
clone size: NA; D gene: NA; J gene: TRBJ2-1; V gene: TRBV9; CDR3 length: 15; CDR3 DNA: TGTGCCAGCAGCCCCGGGACCGCGCCGCCGAATGAGCAGTTCTTC; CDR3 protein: CASSPGTAPPNEQFF
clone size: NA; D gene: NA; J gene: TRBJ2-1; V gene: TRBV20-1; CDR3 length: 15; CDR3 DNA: TGCAGTGCTAAACCATTTACCTCCTCGCAAGAGACCCAGTTCTTC; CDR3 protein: CSAKPFTSSQETQFF
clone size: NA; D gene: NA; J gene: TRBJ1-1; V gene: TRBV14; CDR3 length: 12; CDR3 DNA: TGTGAACCCGGGTGGAAGAGAGCTGAAGCTTTCTTT; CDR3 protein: CEPGWKRAEAFF
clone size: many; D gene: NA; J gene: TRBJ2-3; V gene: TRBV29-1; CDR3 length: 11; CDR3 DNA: TGCAGCGTTGAGGCTTTCGATACGCAGTATTTT; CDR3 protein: CSVEAFDTQYF
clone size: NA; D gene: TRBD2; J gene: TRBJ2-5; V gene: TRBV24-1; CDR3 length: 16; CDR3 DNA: TGTGCCACCAGTGATGCCCTAGCGGGAAAGACAGAGACCCAGTACTTC; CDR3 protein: CATSDALAGKTETQYF
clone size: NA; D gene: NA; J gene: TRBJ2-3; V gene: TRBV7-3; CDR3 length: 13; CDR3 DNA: TGTGCCAGCAGCTTACAAGGCCGGGATACGCAGTATTTT; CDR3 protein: CASSLQGRDTQYF
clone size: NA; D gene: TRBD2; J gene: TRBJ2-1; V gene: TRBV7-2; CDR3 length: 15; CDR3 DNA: TGTGCCAGCAGCTCTGGGGGGGGCTCCTACAATGAGCAGTTCTTC; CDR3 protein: CASSSGGGSYNEQFF
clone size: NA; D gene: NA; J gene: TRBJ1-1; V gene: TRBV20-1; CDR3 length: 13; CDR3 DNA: TGCAGTGCTAGAGTCACAGAGAACACTGAAGCTTTCTTT; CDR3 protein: CSARVTENTEAFF
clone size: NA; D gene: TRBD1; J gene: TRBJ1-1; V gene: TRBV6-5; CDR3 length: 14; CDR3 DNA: TGTGCCAGCAGGCCGGGACAGGGGAATACTGAAGCTTTCTTT; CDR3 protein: CASRPGQGNTEAFF
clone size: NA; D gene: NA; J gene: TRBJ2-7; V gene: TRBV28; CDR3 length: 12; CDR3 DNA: TGTGCCAGCAGCCCTCGCCTCTACGAGCAGTACTTC; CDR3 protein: CASSPRLYEQYF
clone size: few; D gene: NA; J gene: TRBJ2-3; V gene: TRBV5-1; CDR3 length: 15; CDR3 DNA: TGTGCCAGCAGCTTAGAAGACTCAAGTACAGATACGCAGTATTTT; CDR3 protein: CASSLEDSSTDTQYF
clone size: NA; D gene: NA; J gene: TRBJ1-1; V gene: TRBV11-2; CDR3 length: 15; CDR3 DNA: TGTGCCAGCAGCTCCCAGGGAGGCACGCGCACTGAAGCTTTCTTT; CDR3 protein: CASSSQGGTRTEAFF
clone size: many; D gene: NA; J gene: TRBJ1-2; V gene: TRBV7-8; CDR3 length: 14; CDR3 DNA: TGTGCCAGCAGCCAGTCAGGAGGTGTGTATGGCTACACCTTC; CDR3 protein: CASSQSGGVYGYTF